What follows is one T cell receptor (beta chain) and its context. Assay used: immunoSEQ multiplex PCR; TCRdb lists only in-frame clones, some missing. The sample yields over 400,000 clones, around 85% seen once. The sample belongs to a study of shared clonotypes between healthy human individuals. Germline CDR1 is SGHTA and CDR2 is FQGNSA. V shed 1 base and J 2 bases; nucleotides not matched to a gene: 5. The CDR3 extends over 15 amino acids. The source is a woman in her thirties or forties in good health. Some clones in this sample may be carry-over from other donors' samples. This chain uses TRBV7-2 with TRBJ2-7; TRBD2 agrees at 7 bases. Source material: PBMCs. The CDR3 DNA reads TGTGCCAGCAGCTTAGGGGCTAGCGGAGCCTACGAGCAGTACTTC. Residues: CASSLGASGAYEQYF.